This T cell receptor beta chain was captured in a study of T cell responses to AZD1222 COVID-19 vaccine. Study-wide points: Spike was spanned by vaccine-associated CD4 TCRs, which were dominant at 160-218 and 743-854. Donors, mostly white British, included more females; clonal diversity was possibly underestimated. Spike-specific TCRs gained breadth and depth after people received two AZD1222 doses.

Only in-frame clones appear in the TCRdb table, and some are missing; sequencing was by immunoSEQ multiplex PCR. The repertoire holds 100,000 to 150,000 clones, with just over 90% as singletons. A single count supports this clone. Its antigen remains unidentified. Trimming took off 0 bases at V and 3 bases at J, with 9 bases between the two ends. There are 14 residues in the CDR3. The sequence was collected from an adult in good health. The rearrangement uses TRBV5-3 and TRBJ2-5, with D unclear. TRBV5-3 has ORF status, its function being uncertain. The starting material was peripheral blood, obtained on day 0 of AZD1222 vaccination. DNA for the CDR3: TGTGCCAGAAGCTTGGGTACTCTCGAAGAGACCCAGTACTTC. It specifies CARSLGTLEETQYF.